The clone carrying this TCR beta chain was counted a few times. This CDR3 contains 16 residues. The germline V and J ends were trimmed by 0 bases and 5 bases, with 15 bases remaining between them. Germline CDR1 SGHRS, CDR2 YFSETQ. This sample stems from a study of identical twins. Template switching created a universal primer site, and the cDNA included unique molecular identifiers. TCRdb itself ran the 5' RACE reads through MiXCR, one entry per CDR3 protein. The sample records approximately 230,000 distinct CDR3 sequences, over 13% being singletons. This chain uses TRBV5-1 with TRBJ2-1; weak D call: TRBD2 (5 bases). The receptor was isolated from a woman aged 18-30 years in good health. The sample taken for sequencing was memory (CD45RO+) T cells sorted from blood. The CDR3, as DNA: TGCGCCAGCAGCTTGGGCTTGGGAGCCGGGAACAATGAGCAGTTCTTC. Translating gives CASSLGLGAGNNEQFF.